A single sample is the source of the 24 T cell receptor beta chains below, sequenced in a study of cytomegalovirus exposure and HLA in healthy donors. This PCR relied on a set of 60 Vbeta primers and 13 Jbeta primers. Data came from immunoSEQ multiplex PCR; TCRdb stores just in-frame clones and leaves some out. This table holds 90,000 to 100,000 clones, 70% to 80% found once. The material sequenced was PBMCs. These receptors were taken from a woman in her sixties in good health and CMV-seropositive.

This rearrangement joins TRBV2 to TRBJ1-1; no reliable D call. V lost 6 bases, J lost 7 bases, and 21 bases lay in between. The CDR3 extends over 15 amino acids. CDR1 and CDR2 from the germline V gene are SNHLY and FYNNEI. The CDR3 coding sequence is TGTGCCAGCAGCTCCCTTGGAGGGCGATGGGGTGAAGCTTTCTTT. Translating it yields CASSSLGGRWGEAFF.

This chain uses TRBV6-5 with TRBJ2-7; 8 bases are shared with TRBD1. The CDR3 runs 14 residues. V was pared by 8 bases and J by 4 bases, with 10 bases of the junction left unmatched. Germline CDR1 and CDR2: MNHEY and SVGAGI. Here the CDR3 DNA reads TGTGCCAGCCGCCGGACAGGGATTATATACGAGCAGTACTTC. It is translated as CASRRTGIIYEQYF.

J is TRBJ2-2 and V is TRBV9; D ambiguous. There are 13 residues in the CDR3. The germline V gene encodes CDR1 SGDLS and CDR2 YYNGEE. Trimming cost V 0 bases and J 9 bases, with 9 bases left between them. CDR3 DNA: TGTGCCAGCAGCGTAGACTCGACTCGGGAGCTGTTTTTT. Amino acids: CASSVDSTRELFF.

Of note for this clone: One end of the junction is discordant with germline, which a read error may explain. The rearrangement uses TRBV30 and TRBJ2-2, with a weak D call TRBD2 (6 bases). Germline V gives CDR1 GTSNPN, CDR2 SVGIG (reference sequence). The CDR3 consists of 13 residues. CDR3: CAWKPGANRGAVF. The CDR3 coding sequence is TGTGCCTGGAAGCCGGGAGCTAACCGGGGAGCTGTTTTT. The full variable domain, with the rest looked up from reference TRBV30 and TRBJ2-2, is SQTIHQWPATLVQPVGSPLSLECTVEGTSNPNLYWYRQAAGRGLQLLFYSVGIGQISSEVPQNLSASRPQDRQFILSSKKLLLSDSGFYLCAWKPGANRGAVFGEGSRLTVL.

The chain carries TRBV30 and TRBJ2-5, with TRBD1 matching 8 bases. The J call may not be correct, given that the DNA end is closer to TRBJ2-7. CDR1 GTSNPN and CDR2 SVGIG come from the germline V gene (reference sequence). The CDR3 has 12 residues. The CDR3 DNA reads as TGTGCCTGGGGACAGGGCTCCTACGAGCAGTACTTC. Translating gives CAWGQGSYEQYF.

The chain couples TRBV9 to TRBJ2-2; D possibly corresponds to TRBD1 (6 bases). This CDR3 comprises 15 residues. V was shortened by 3 bases and J by 3 bases, with 12 bases between the two germline ends. Germline values: CDR1 SGDLS, CDR2 YYNGEE. The CDR3 sequence is CASSAMDSYTGELFF. DNA for the CDR3: TGTGCCAGCAGCGCCATGGACAGTTACACCGGGGAGCTGTTTTTT.

The rearrangement joins TRBV6-1 to TRBJ2-3; tentative D call: TRBD1 (5 bases). V was shortened by 6 bases and J by 0 bases, with 13 bases between the two germline ends. This CDR3 has 15 amino acids. Germline-derived CDR1 and CDR2 are MNHNS and SASEGT. The DNA of the CDR3 is TGTGCCAGCAGCGTCAACAGGCCTAGCACAGATACGCAGTATTTT. Its translation is CASSVNRPSTDTQYF.

The gene calls are TRBV20-1 and TRBJ2-5, with no clear D. The J call is uncertain, as TRBJ2-7 better fits the DNA end. Per germline, CDR1 DFQATT and CDR2 SNEGSKA (reference sequence). CDR3 size: 11 residues. The CDR3 DNA is TGCAGTGCCATCAACTCCTACGAGCAGTACTTC. Protein product: CSAINSYEQYF.

A few counts support this clone. This chain joins TRBV6-5 and TRBJ2-7, with a possible D match to TRBD1 (5 bases). Per the germline V gene, CDR1 is MNHEY and CDR2 is SVGAGI. V gave up 6 bases and J gave up 7 bases, with 16 bases separating them. This CDR3 contains 13 residues. This CDR3 reads CASRSRAFGEQYF. DNA of the CDR3: TGTGCCAGCAGATCCAGGGCCTTTGGGGAGCAGTACTTC.

This clone has more than one count but fewer than ten. The V call is TRBV30, the J call TRBJ1-1; possibly TRBD1 for D (5 bases). The V end was cut by 4 bases, the J end by 1 base, with 13 bases between. Germline CDR1 reads GTSNPN; CDR2 reads SVGIG (reference sequence). The CDR3 is made up of 14 amino acids. CDR3 region: CAWNRGTENTEAFF. The CDR3 DNA is TGTGCCTGGAACCGGGGGACGGAGAACACTGAAGCTTTCTTT.

The genes are TRBV29-1 and TRBJ2-3, with 8 positions matching TRBD2. Germline V lookup: CDR1 SQVTM, CDR2 ANQGSEA. The CDR3 loop spans 13 amino acids. DNA of the CDR3: TGCACAGGTAGCGGGACCAGCACAGATACGCAGTATTTT. Translated, it gives CTGSGTSTDTQYF.

This rearrangement joins TRBV27 to TRBJ2-3; D perhaps matches TRBD2 (5 bases). Germline V gives CDR1 MNHEY, CDR2 SMNVEV (reference sequence). The CDR3 spans 15 residues. V lost 3 bases and J 0 bases, leaving 10 bases between the germline ends. The CDR3 loop is CASSLRGQSTDTQYF. Written as DNA, the CDR3 is TGTGCCAGCAGTTTGCGAGGGCAAAGCACAGATACGCAGTATTTT.

The chain carries TRBV29-1 and TRBJ2-1, with 9 bases matching TRBD2. Losses at the gene ends were 7 bases for V and 6 bases for J; bases not matched to a gene: 13. Germline-derived CDR1 and CDR2 are SQVTM and ANQGSEA. This CDR3 is 15 amino acids long. DNA for the CDR3: TGCAGCGCCAGATATAGCGGGAGTTCCCGCAATGAGCAGTTCTTC. This sequence encodes CSARYSGSSRNEQFF.

V gene TRBV18 combines with J gene TRBJ2-7; the D gene is possibly TRBD1 (5 bases). The CDR3 spans 16 residues. Between the trimmed V and J ends, which lost 0 bases and 2 bases, there was a span of 14 bases. The V gene's germline CDR1 is KGHSH and CDR2 LQKENI. The CDR3 sequence is CASSPPRQLHPYEQYF. CDR3 nucleotides: TGTGCCAGCTCACCACCCCGACAGTTGCACCCCTACGAGCAGTACTTC.

This clone was observed once. The CDR3 sequence is CASSARSGRGTYEQYF. CDR3 DNA sequence: TGTGCCAGCAGCGCAAGGAGCGGGAGGGGGACCTACGAGCAGTACTTC. This chain connects TRBV7-2 to TRBJ2-7; 10 nucleotides agree with TRBD2. The junction had 9 bases not matched to a gene; V was cut back by 5 bases and J by 2 bases. Per germline, CDR1 SGHTA and CDR2 FQGNSA. CDR3 length: 16 residues.

The gene calls are TRBV29-1 and TRBJ1-2; 7 bases line up with TRBD1. Germline-derived CDR1 and CDR2 are SQVTM and ANQGSEA. This CDR3 spans 13 amino acids. V was pared by 2 bases and J by 4 bases, with 4 bases of the junction left unmatched. CDR3 sequence reads: CSVERDSFYGYTF. DNA for the CDR3: TGCAGCGTTGAACGGGACAGCTTCTATGGCTACACCTTC.

The rearrangement joins TRBV4-2 to TRBJ1-5, with a tentative D call TRBD1 (5 bases). V was cut by 0 bases and J by 9 bases, with 6 bases left in between. The CDR3 loop spans 12 amino acids. Germline V CDR1 and CDR2: LGHNA, YNFKEQ. This chain's CDR3 is CASSQDRGPQHF. CDR3 DNA sequence: TGTGCCAGCAGCCAAGATAGGGGGCCCCAGCATTTT.

This chain links TRBV4-1 with TRBJ2-3; D is unresolved. The CDR3 spans 12 residues. Germline CDR1 MGHRA, CDR2 YSYEKL. Trimming cost V 4 bases and J 3 bases, with 5 bases left between them. The CDR3 is CASSPQTDTQYF. The CDR3 nucleotides read TGCGCCAGCAGCCCCCAAACAGATACGCAGTATTTT.

This clone was recorded only once. The chain couples TRBV18 to TRBJ2-7; 7 nucleotides align to TRBD1. Looked up from germline, CDR1 is KGHSH and CDR2 is LQKENI. The CDR3 runs to 15 residues. V dropped 1 base and J dropped 5; count of bases not matched to a gene: 8. The DNA of the CDR3 is TGTGCCAGCTCACCACTCCCAGGGGGAAGGAACGAGCAGTACTTC. This sequence encodes CASSPLPGGRNEQYF.

The V and J genes are TRBV5-4 and TRBJ2-7; TRBD2 matches 7 bases. The trim removed 0 bases at V and 6 bases at J, leaving 6 bases unmatched. Germline loops: CDR1 SGHNT, CDR2 YYREEE (reference sequence). The CDR3 consists of 14 residues. CDR3 DNA: TGTGCCAGCAGCTTGGGGGGGAGGGGAGGCGAGCAGTACTTC. This gives the protein CASSLGGRGGEQYF.

CDR3 protein: CAWAGPSGTGRVYYTEAFF. The CDR3 nucleotides read TGTGCCTGGGCCGGGCCATCCGGGACAGGGCGTGTTTATTACACTGAAGCTTTCTTT. The chain employs TRBV30 and TRBJ1-1; 9 bases agree with TRBD1. The ends lost 5 bases at V and 3 bases at J; junction bases unmatched: 22. The V gene's germline CDR1 is GTSNPN and CDR2 SVGIG (reference sequence). The CDR3 extends over 19 amino acids.

This sequence joins TRBV7-8 and TRBJ2-2; D call uncertain. The V and J ends lost 1 base and 0 bases respectively, with 6 bases between them. In germline, CDR1 is SGHVS, CDR2 FQNEAQ. This CDR3 contains 15 residues. The CDR3: CASSLGATNTGELFF. For the CDR3, the DNA is TGTGCCAGCAGCTTAGGAGCCACGAACACCGGGGAGCTGTTTTTT.

This chain links TRBV9 with TRBJ1-2; 7 bases are a match to TRBD1. The germline V gene encodes CDR1 SGDLS and CDR2 YYNGEE. The V gene end was trimmed by 4 bases and the J gene end by 2 bases; junction bases not matched to a gene: 8. The CDR3 totals 15 residues. The CDR3 spells CASSPTGGGNYGYTF. CDR3 coding DNA: TGTGCCAGCAGCCCGACGGGAGGGGGCAACTATGGCTACACCTTC.

The rearrangement links TRBV10-3 to TRBJ1-3, with D hard to call. The CDR3 sequence is 15 residues long. Between the trimmed V and J ends, which lost 0 bases and 3 bases, there was a span of 9 bases. Per the germline V gene, CDR1 is ENHRY and CDR2 is SYGVKD. CDR3 amino acids: CAISESSSGGNTIYF. In DNA, the CDR3 is TGTGCCATCAGTGAGTCGAGTTCTGGTGGAAACACCATATATTTT.